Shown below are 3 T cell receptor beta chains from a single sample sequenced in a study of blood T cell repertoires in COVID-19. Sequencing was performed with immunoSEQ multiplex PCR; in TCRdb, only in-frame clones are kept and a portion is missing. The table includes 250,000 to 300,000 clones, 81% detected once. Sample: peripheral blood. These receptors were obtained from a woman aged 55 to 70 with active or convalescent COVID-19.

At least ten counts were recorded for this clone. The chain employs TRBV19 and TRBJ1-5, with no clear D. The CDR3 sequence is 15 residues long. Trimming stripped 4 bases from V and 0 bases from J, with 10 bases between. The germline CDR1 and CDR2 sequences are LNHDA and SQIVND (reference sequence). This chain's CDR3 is CASSTNFPSNQPQHF. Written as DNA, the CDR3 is TGTGCCAGTAGTACAAACTTTCCTAGCAATCAGCCCCAGCATTTT. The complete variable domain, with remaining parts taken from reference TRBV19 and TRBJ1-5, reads DGGITQSPKYLFRKEGQNVTLSCEQNLNHDAMYWYRQDPGQGLRLIYYSQIVNDFQKGDIAEGYSVSREKKESFPLTVTSAQKNPTAFYLCASSTNFPSNQPQHFGDGTRLSIL.

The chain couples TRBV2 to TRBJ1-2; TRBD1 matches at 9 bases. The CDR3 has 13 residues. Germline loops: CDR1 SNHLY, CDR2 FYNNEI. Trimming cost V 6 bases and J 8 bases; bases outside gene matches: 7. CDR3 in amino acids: CASRDDRGGGYTF. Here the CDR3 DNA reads TGTGCCAGCAGAGACGACAGGGGGGGAGGCTACACCTTC.

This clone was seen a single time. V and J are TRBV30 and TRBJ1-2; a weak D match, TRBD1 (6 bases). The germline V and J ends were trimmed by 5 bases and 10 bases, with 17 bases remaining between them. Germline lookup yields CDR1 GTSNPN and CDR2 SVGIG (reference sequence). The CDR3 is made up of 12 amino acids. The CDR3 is CAWVGDTADYTF. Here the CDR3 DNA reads TGTGCCTGGGTCGGGGACACGGCGGACTACACCTTC.